This entry features one TCR beta chain sequence. It lacks a known antigen. Nothing much larger sits one base from this clone, and base qualities are not available. The data originate from a study of blood T cell repertoires in COVID-19 (dated by TCRdb to the early 2020s). Concerning the study at large: Samples from collaborators originated in the United States, Italy and Spain and spanned both the acute and convalescent phases of COVID-19. The prospective study material was composed of cDNA or gDNA derived from T cells, B-cell-depleted T cells, or PBMCs. Subjects who had been exposed to COVID-19, were actively infected with it, or had recovered from it provided the deeply sampled blood TCRbeta repertoires that made up the dataset. The repertoires were released in a freely available public database intended as a resource for research on the immune response to SARS-CoV-2. The samples were drawn from the first 160 participants of the ongoing ImmuneRACE study and from 1,254 subjects provided by 6 global collaborators. A de-identified subject ID, COVID-19 status, age in years and sex were almost always included in the sample metadata. Where HLA class I and class II types were available, the types were taken from metadata supplied by the sample provider, not from assay-based typing. The paper's findings and limits, for the study overall: Clinical and demographic metadata were provided uncurated, with the amount varying by source and participant.

Each collaborating institution followed its own protocols to collect whole blood in K2EDTA tubes. Collaborator samples were shipped for TCRbeta analysis as frozen whole blood, isolated PBMCs, or DNA extracted from either sample type. TCRbeta CDR3 regions were amplified from genomic DNA by means of the immunoSEQ Assay, a bias-controlled multiplex PCR. Processing in the source paper ran as follows. Nucleated cell counts per sample were estimated from amplification of reference gene primers within the assay. To quantify the absolute abundance of each unique TCRbeta CDR3 rearrangement, sequence reads were collapsed and filtered. For each sample, productive Simpson clonality was calculated as the square root of Simpson's diversity index across productive rearrangements. In its TCRdb copy, this immuneACCESS table keeps in-frame sequences only and misses some clones. Where compared with another copy, unresolved V genes explain less than half of these, and the others have no known cause. Clonal size and the V and J genes are those of that table, whereas D and trimming came from the DNA. This sample comprises fewer than 400,000 clones, around four fifths of them detected only once. The ten largest make up 2.5% to 3.5% of the sample.

From V the trimming removes 2 bases and from J it removes 4 bases, while the gene matches leave 5 bases of the junction unaccounted for. CDR1 and CDR2, looked up from the germline V gene, are SGHTA and FQGNSA. Counted from cysteine to phenylalanine, this CDR3 has 15 amino acids. Solely the CDR3 DNA is kept, with 45 bases framed from the first base. The chain employs TRBV7-2 and TRBJ2-3; 8 bases in between match TRBD2. Input material: peripheral blood. The sequence was collected from a man aged 30 to 45 with active or convalescent COVID-19. The sequenced DNA is TGTGCCAGCAGCTTATGGCGGGAGGAAGCAGATACGCAGTATTTT. It specifies CASSLWREEADTQYF.